This record concerns one TCR beta chain sequence. The antigen remains undetermined. The authors ran a second PCR of 7 to 11 cycles using a sample-barcoded 5' primer and a J-beta primer mix. TCRdb analysed the 5' RACE reads with MiXCR anew, one entry per CDR3 protein. This sample has around 1,600,000 distinct CDR3 sequences; roughly 43% occur once, and the top ten carry under 5%. Every participating donor contributed roughly 10 milliliters of peripheral blood through a draw. This sample stems from a study of blood T cells in healthy people across ages. General observations from the study: There were more naive CD4+ cells and higher diversity in long-lived donors than in aged donors.

Germline CDR1 and CDR2: MNHEY and SVGEGT. This CDR3 comprises 12 residues. V lost 6 bases and J lost 7, with 12 bases in between. This TCR came from a woman aged 18-29 years in good health. Sequences were obtained from blood. The chain employs TRBV6-2 or TRBV6-3 and TRBJ1-2, with D possibly matching TRBD1 (6 bases). In nucleotides, the CDR3 is TGTGCCAGCAGGACGGGGGGCAGTGGCTACACCTTC. Amino acid sequence: CASRTGGSGYTF.